The entry below describes one T cell receptor (beta chain). What it binds is not known. The J segment lost 14 bases and the V segment lost 4 bases, leaving 6 bases of the junction unmatched. The V gene's germline CDR1 is SQVTM and CDR2 ANQGSEA. The CDR3 sequence is 11 residues long. Amplified TCR beta CDR3 regions derived from RNA transcripts. The HTBI primer set drove a first-round RT-PCR of the TCR CDR3. TCRdb re-called the multiplex PCR reads through MiXCR, storing one row per CDR3 protein. The table has roughly 500,000 distinct CDR3 sequences, 35% to 55% seen once. It was uncontrolled infection, other autoimmune disease, pregnancy or lactation that excluded patients. The data belong to a study of T cells in Graves' hyperthyroidism and ophthalmopathy. General study points: Ophthalmopathy got predicted by the model a median roughly six months before its onset. Peripheral blood also featured most of the thyroid clonotypes expanded above 0.001.

The TCR originated in an adult woman with Graves' disease, either hyperthyroidism or ophthalmopathy (not recorded which). The chain has TRBV29-1 and TRBJ2-1; TRBD1 agrees at 9 bases. The specimen was peripheral blood or thyroid tissue (not recorded which). The CDR3 loop is CSVASRQGEFF. The CDR3 DNA is TGCAGCGTTGCCTCTCGACAGGGGGAGTTCTTC.